These 21 T cell receptor beta chains share one sample of origin, sequenced in a study of ipilimumab plus nivolumab after autologous stem cell transplantation. Using immunoSEQ multiplex PCR, the repertoire was profiled, and TCRdb retains in-frame clones only, with some absent. This table holds roughly 43,000 clones, roughly 84% found once. Sequences were derived from PBMCs, sampled in a trial of ipilimumab plus nivolumab as post-transplant consolidation. These TCRs come from a male donor with multiple myeloma.

With respect to this clone: Within the sample, other DNA sequences also encode this same CDR3. This chain joins TRBV6-5 and TRBJ1-1, with D possibly being TRBD1 (6 bases). Trimming cost V 5 bases and J 3 bases, with 10 bases left between them. The CDR3 runs 13 residues. Germline V gene sequence: CDR1 MNHEY, CDR2 SVGAGI. CDR3 protein: CASSPRTDTEAFF. The CDR3 DNA reads TGTGCCAGCAGTCCTAGGACAGACACTGAAGCTTTCTTT.

The rearrangement joins TRBV18 to TRBJ1-1; D is ambiguous. Germline-derived CDR1 and CDR2 are KGHSH and LQKENI. The germline V and J ends were trimmed by 3 bases and 1 base, with 12 bases remaining between them. The CDR3 runs 15 residues. The CDR3 is CASSPPGVGNTEAFF. The DNA for the CDR3 is TGTGCCAGCTCACCGCCCGGGGTGGGGAACACTGAAGCTTTCTTT.

The chain employs TRBV18 and TRBJ2-2; possibly TRBD1 or TRBD2 for D (5 bases each). This CDR3 has 16 amino acids. Germline V gene lookup returns CDR1 KGHSH and CDR2 LQKENI. V was trimmed by 2 bases and J by 0 bases, leaving 10 bases between them. This CDR3 reads CASSPELGANTGELFF. The CDR3 coding sequence is TGTGCCAGCTCACCAGAACTGGGGGCGAACACCGGGGAGCTGTTTTTT.

This chain connects TRBV7-3 to TRBJ2-2, with D possibly being TRBD2 (6 bases). V was trimmed by 8 bases and J by 4 bases, leaving 14 bases between them. The CDR3 has 14 residues. Germline values: CDR1 SGHTA, CDR2 FQGTGA. This chain's CDR3 is CASGWRGGTGELFF. CDR3 sequence (DNA): TGTGCCAGCGGGTGGAGGGGAGGCACCGGGGAGCTGTTTTTT. Supplemented by reference TRBV7-3 and TRBJ2-2, the full variable domain reads GAGVSQTPSNKVTEKGKYVELRCDPISGHTALYWYRQSLGQGPEFLIYFQGTGAADDSGLPNDRFFAVRPEGSVSTLKIQRTERGDSAVYLCASGWRGGTGELFFGEGSRLTVL.

CDR3 coding DNA: TGTGCCAGCAGCCAGACTAGCGGGAGGGGAGATACGCAGTATTTT. Residues: CASSQTSGRGDTQYF. The chain recombines TRBV11-3 with TRBJ2-3; TRBD2 aligns across 14 bases. This CDR3 region has 15 residues. The trim removed 5 bases at V and 5 bases at J, leaving 3 bases unmatched. Germline V CDR1 and CDR2: SGHNT, YENEEA. The full variable domain, in which reference TRBV11-3 and TRBJ2-3 provide the parts outside the CDR3, is EAGVVQSPRYKIIEKKQPVAFWCNPISGHNTLYWYLQNLGQGPELLIRYENEEAVDDSQLPKDRFSAERLKGVDSTLKIQPAELGDSAVYLCASSQTSGRGDTQYFGPGTRLTVL.

This rearrangement joins TRBV7-9 to TRBJ1-2; the D gene is possibly TRBD1 (6 bases). This CDR3 is 14 amino acids long. CDR1 SEHNR and CDR2 FQNEAQ come from the germline V gene (reference sequence). Trimming removed 3 bases at V and 7 bases at J, with 15 bases between. The DNA of the CDR3 is TGTGCCAGCAGCTTGGGAGGGGGGACTTCTGGCTACACCTTC. Translation gives CASSLGGGTSGYTF.

The rearrangement joins TRBV19 to TRBJ2-7; 10 positions match TRBD1. Germline loops: CDR1 LNHDA, CDR2 SQIVND (reference sequence). The trim removed 4 bases at V and 3 bases at J, leaving 3 bases unmatched. The CDR3 contains 14 residues. The CDR3 coding sequence is TGTGCCAGTAGTAGACAGGGGGCAGGCTACGAGCAGTACTTC. It specifies CASSRQGAGYEQYF.

The V call is TRBV6-1, the J call TRBJ2-3; D is perhaps TRBD2 (5 bases). Deletions cut 4 bases from V and 4 bases from J, with 12 bases between. Germline values: CDR1 MNHNS, CDR2 SASEGT. This CDR3 contains 14 residues. In DNA form, the CDR3 reads TGTGCCAGCAGTGTCCACACCGGGGCAGATACGCAGTATTTT. This encodes CASSVHTGADTQYF.

The CDR3 nucleotides are TGCGCCAGCAGCTTCGGGACAGGAAATAATGAAAAACTGTTTTTT. This encodes CASSFGTGNNEKLFF. This chain connects TRBV5-1 to TRBJ1-4, with TRBD1 matching over 8 bases. Germline V gives CDR1 SGHRS, CDR2 YFSETQ. V shed 2 bases, J shed 4 bases, and the junction held 4 bases outside the gene matches. The CDR3 extends over 15 amino acids.

J is TRBJ1-3 and V is TRBV19; D is unclear. V lost 5 bases, J lost 0 bases, and 11 bases lay in between. Germline V lookup: CDR1 LNHDA, CDR2 SQIVND (reference sequence). This CDR3 has 15 residues. The CDR3 loop is CASSRQHLSGNTIYF. In DNA, the CDR3 is TGTGCCAGTAGTCGCCAGCACCTCTCTGGAAACACCATATATTTT.

The CDR3 DNA is TGTGCCTCGGGGGGCCTACCCAGCACAGATACGCAGTATTTT. It encodes CASGGLPSTDTQYF. The gene calls are TRBV27 and TRBJ2-3; weak D call: TRBD2 (7 bases). V lost 11 bases and J 0 bases, leaving 15 bases between the germline ends. The CDR3 has 14 amino acids. Germline assignment: CDR1 MNHEY and CDR2 SMNVEV (reference sequence).

The rearrangement uses TRBV11-2 and TRBJ1-6, with D unresolved. The CDR3 runs 14 residues. Germline lookup yields CDR1 SGHAT and CDR2 FQNNGV. Trimming removed 6 bases from V and 7 bases from J, with 13 bases in between. The CDR3 region is CASSPSQTNSPLHF. CDR3 DNA sequence: TGTGCCAGCAGTCCAAGCCAGACGAATTCACCCCTCCACTTT.

V usage is TRBV5-1 and J usage is TRBJ1-6, with D perhaps matching TRBD1 (6 bases). CDR3 length: 15 amino acids. V lost 0 bases to trimming and J lost 7 bases, with 11 bases between them. CDR1 SGHRS and CDR2 YFSETQ come from the germline V gene. CDR3 amino acids: CASSLGVQGNSPLHF. As DNA, the CDR3 is TGCGCCAGCAGCTTGGGTGTGCAGGGGAATTCACCCCTCCACTTT. Full variable domain (missing parts from reference TRBV5-1 and TRBJ1-6): KAGVTQTPRYLIKTRGQQVTLSCSPISGHRSVSWYQQTPGQGLQFLFEYFSETQRNKGNFPGRFSGRQFSNSRSEMNVSTLELGDSALYLCASSLGVQGNSPLHFGNGTRLTVT.

The chain joins TRBV2 to TRBJ1-2, with 9 bases that match TRBD1. V trimming: 6 bases; J trimming: 3 bases; junction bases outside the gene matches: 5. Germline V gene sequence: CDR1 SNHLY, CDR2 FYNNEI. There are 14 residues in the CDR3. CDR3 sequence reads: CASSAGTGYYGYTF. CDR3 sequence (DNA): TGTGCCAGCAGCGCCGGGACAGGGTACTATGGCTACACCTTC.

This clone was counted only a few times. The chain is built from TRBV4-1 and TRBJ1-6; 11 positions agree with TRBD1. This CDR3 has 15 residues. Looked up from germline, CDR1 is MGHRA and CDR2 is YSYEKL. V lost 1 base, J lost 11 bases, and 4 bases stayed unmatched. CDR3: CASSQVPGQGAPLHF. Written as DNA, the CDR3 is TGCGCCAGCAGCCAAGTCCCGGGACAGGGGGCACCCCTCCACTTT.

The chain recombines TRBV11-1 with TRBJ1-1; no reliable D call. Germline assignment: CDR1 SGHAT and CDR2 FQDESV (reference sequence). V was clipped by 5 bases and J by 0 bases, with 10 bases between them. The CDR3 consists of 14 residues. Here the CDR3 reads CASSLTSVNTEAFF. CDR3 DNA sequence: TGTGCCAGCAGCCTTACCTCAGTGAACACTGAAGCTTTCTTT.

The rearrangement uses TRBV2 and TRBJ1-3, with D possibly matching TRBD1 (6 bases). V was shortened by 6 bases and J by 4 bases, with 13 bases between the two germline ends. Germline CDR1 SNHLY, CDR2 FYNNEI. The CDR3 length is 14 residues. For the CDR3, the DNA is TGTGCCAGCAGCCTCACGACAGGAGGAAACACCATATATTTT. It codes for CASSLTTGGNTIYF. The variable domain in full, completed from reference TRBV2 and TRBJ1-3, reads EPEVTQTPSHQVTQMGQEVILRCVPISNHLYFYWYRQILGQKVEFLVSFYNNEISEKSEIFDDQFSVERPDGSNFTLKIRSTKLEDSAMYFCASSLTTGGNTIYFGEGSWLTVV.

The V and J genes are TRBV28 and TRBJ1-4, with TRBD1 as a possible D gene (6 bases). V dropped 6 bases and J dropped 0 bases, with 26 bases sitting between them. CDR1 and CDR2 from the germline V gene are MDHEN and SYDVKM. The CDR3 runs to 20 residues. CDR3 nucleotides: TGTGCCAGCAGGCCTCCTTACAGGGTTTGGAAGAGGACAACTAATGAAAAACTGTTTTTT. As protein: CASRPPYRVWKRTTNEKLFF.

This rearrangement joins TRBV7-3 to TRBJ2-1; 8 bases are shared with TRBD1. Germline loops: CDR1 SGHTA, CDR2 FQGTGA. This CDR3 is 14 amino acids long. The junction had 4 bases not matched to a gene; V was cut back by 6 bases and J by 3 bases. This chain's CDR3 is CASSPGTGYNEQFF. CDR3 nucleotide sequence: TGTGCCAGCAGTCCCGGGACAGGCTACAATGAGCAGTTCTTC.

J is TRBJ1-5 and V is TRBV21-1; whether TRBD1, the table's D call, matches the DNA was not checked. TRBV21-1 is recorded as a pseudogene. The CDR3 is 16 residues long. The CDR3 spells CASSKVGQQGCQPQHF. The DNA for the CDR3 is TGTGCCAGCAGCAAAGTGGGGCAGCAAGGATGCCAGCCCCAGCATTTT.

This clone came up a few times. The rearrangement links TRBV19 to TRBJ1-1; D ambiguous. The CDR3 has 12 residues. With 3 bases removed from V and 5 bases from J, the gap between germline ends came to 7 bases. The germline V gene has CDR1 LNHDA and CDR2 SQIVND (reference sequence). The CDR3 sequence: CASSMWETEAFF. The CDR3 nucleotides read TGTGCCAGTAGTATGTGGGAAACTGAAGCTTTCTTT.